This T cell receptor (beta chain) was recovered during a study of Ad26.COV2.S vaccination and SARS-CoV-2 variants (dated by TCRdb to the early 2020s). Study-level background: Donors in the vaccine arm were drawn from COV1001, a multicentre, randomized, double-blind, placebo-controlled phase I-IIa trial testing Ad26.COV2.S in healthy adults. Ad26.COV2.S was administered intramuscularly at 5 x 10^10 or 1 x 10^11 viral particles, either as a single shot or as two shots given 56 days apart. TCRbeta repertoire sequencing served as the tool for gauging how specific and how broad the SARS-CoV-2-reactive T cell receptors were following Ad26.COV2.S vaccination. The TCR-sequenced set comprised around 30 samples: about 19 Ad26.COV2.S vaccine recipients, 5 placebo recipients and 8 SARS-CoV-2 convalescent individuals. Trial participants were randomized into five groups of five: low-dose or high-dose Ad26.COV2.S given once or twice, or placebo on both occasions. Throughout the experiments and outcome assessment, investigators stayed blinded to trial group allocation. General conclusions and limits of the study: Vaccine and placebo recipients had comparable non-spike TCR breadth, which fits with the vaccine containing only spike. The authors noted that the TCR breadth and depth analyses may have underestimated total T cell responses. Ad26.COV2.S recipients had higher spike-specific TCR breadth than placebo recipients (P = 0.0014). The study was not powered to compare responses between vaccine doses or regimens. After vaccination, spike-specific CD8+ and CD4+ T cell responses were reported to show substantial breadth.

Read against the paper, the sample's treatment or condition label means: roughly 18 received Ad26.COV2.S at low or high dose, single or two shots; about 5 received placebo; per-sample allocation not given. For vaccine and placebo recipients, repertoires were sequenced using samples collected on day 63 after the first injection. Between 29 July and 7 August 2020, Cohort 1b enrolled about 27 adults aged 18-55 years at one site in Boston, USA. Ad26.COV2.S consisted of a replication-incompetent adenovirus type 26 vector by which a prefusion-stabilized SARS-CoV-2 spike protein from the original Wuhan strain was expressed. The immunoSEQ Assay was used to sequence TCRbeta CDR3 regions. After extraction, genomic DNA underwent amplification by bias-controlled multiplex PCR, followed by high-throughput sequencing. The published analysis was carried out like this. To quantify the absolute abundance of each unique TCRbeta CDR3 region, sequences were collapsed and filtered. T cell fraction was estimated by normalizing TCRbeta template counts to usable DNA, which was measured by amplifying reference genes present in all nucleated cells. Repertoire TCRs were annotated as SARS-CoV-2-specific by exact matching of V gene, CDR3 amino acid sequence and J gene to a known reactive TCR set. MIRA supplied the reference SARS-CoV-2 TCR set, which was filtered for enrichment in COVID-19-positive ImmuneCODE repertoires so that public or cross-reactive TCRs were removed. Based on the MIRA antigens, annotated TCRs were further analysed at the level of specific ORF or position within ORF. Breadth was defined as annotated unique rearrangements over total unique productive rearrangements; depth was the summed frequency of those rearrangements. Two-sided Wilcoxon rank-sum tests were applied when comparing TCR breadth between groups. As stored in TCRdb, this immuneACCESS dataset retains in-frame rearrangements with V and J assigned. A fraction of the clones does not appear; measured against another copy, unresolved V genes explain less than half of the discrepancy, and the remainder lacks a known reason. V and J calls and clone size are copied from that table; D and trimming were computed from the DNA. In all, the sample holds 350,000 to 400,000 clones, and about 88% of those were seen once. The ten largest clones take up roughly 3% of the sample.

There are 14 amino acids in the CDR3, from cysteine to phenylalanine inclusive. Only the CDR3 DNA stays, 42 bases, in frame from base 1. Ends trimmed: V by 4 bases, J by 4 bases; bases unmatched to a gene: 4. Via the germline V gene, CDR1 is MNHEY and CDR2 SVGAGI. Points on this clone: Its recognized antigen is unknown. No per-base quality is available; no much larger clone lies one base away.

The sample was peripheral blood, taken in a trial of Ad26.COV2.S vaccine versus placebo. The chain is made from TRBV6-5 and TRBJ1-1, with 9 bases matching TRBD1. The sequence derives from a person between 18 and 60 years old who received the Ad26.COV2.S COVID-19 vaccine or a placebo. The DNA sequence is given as TGTGCCAGCAGTTCCCGGGACAGGGCCACTGAAGCTTTCTTT. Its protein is CASSSRDRATEAFF.